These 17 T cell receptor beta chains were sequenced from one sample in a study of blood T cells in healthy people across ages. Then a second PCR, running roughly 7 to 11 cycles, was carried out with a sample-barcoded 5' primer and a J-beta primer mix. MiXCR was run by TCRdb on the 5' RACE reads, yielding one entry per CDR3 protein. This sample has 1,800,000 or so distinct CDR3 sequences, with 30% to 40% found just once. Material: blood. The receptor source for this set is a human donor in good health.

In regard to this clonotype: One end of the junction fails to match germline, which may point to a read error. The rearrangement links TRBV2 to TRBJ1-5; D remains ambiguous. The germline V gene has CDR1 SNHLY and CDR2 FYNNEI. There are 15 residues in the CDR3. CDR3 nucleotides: TGTGCCTGCAGTGAAAGCCTCACGAGGCGGCAGCCCCCGCATTTT. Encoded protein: CACSESLTRRQPPHF.

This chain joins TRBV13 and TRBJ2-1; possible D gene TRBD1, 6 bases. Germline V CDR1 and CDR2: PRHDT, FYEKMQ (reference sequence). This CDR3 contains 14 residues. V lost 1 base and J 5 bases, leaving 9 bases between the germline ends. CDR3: CASSLEHRDNEQFF. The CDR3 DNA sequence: TGTGCCAGCAGCTTAGAGCACAGGGACAATGAGCAGTTCTTC.

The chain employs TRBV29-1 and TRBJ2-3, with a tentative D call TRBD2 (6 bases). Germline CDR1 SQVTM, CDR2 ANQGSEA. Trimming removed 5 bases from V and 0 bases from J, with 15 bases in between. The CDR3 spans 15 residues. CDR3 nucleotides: TGCAGCGTTATAAAAGCGGGTAGTAGCACAGATACGCAGTATTTT. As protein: CSVIKAGSSTDTQYF.

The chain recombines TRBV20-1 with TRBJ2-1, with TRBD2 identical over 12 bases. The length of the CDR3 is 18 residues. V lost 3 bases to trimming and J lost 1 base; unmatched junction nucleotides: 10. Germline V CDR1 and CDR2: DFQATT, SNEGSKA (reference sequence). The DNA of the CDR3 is TGCAGTGCTAGGCCACCCCCAGGACTAGCGGGGTCCTACAATGAGCAGTTCTTC. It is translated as CSARPPPGLAGSYNEQFF.

In nucleotides, the CDR3 is TGCAGTGCTAGAGATCCGGGACTAGCGACCTACGAGCAGTACTTC. It codes for CSARDPGLATYEQYF. This chain uses TRBV20-1 with TRBJ2-7; 10 positions agree with TRBD2. CDR1 is DFQATT, CDR2 SNEGSKA, per germline (reference sequence). Germline trimming cut 0 bases from V and 2 bases from J; bases unmatched to any gene: 4. CDR3 size: 15 residues.

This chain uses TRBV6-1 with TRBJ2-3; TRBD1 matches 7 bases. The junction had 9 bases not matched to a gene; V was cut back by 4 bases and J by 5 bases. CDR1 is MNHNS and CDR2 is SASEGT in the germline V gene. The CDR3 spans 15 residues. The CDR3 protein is CASSATTGWIDTQYF. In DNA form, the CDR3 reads TGTGCCAGCAGTGCGACGACAGGGTGGATAGATACGCAGTATTTT.

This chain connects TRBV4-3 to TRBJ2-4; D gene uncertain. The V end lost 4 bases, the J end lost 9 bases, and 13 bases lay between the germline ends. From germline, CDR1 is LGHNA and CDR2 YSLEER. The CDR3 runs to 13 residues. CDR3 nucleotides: TGCGCCAGCAGCCCCAGTGTATCTAGCATTCAGTACTTC. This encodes CASSPSVSSIQYF.

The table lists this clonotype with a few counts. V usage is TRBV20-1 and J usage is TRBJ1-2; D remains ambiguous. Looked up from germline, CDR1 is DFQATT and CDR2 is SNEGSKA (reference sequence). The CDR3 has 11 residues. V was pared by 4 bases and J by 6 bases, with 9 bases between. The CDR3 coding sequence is TGCAGTGCTAAGGTGCAGAATGGCTACACCTTC. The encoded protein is CSAKVQNGYTF.

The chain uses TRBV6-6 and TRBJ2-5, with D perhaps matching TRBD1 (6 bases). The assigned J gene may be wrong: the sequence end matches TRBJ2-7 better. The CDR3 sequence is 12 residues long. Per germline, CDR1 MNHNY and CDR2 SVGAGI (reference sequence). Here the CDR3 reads CASSYVGAEQYF. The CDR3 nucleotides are TGTGCCAGCAGTTACGTGGGGGCCGAGCAGTACTTC.

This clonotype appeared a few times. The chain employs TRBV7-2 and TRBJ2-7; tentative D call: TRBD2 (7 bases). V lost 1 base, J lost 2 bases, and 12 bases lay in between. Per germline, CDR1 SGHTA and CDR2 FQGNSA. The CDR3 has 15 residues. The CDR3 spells CASSLEGGRTYEQYF. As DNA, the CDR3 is TGTGCCAGCAGCTTAGAGGGGGGGAGAACCTACGAGCAGTACTTC.

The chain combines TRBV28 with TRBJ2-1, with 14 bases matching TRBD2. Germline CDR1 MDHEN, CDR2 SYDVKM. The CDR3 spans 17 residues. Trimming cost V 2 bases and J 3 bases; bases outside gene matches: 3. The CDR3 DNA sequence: TGTGCCAGCAGTTTACCGGGGACTAGCGGGGGCTACAATGAGCAGTTCTTC. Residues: CASSLPGTSGGYNEQFF.

CDR3 loop: CASSDRRGPYNEQFF. The DNA for the CDR3 is TGTGCCAGCAGTGATAGGCGGGGGCCCTACAATGAGCAGTTCTTC. The chain has TRBV2 and TRBJ2-1; weak D call: TRBD2 (7 bases). Deletions cut 3 bases from V and 2 bases from J, with 11 bases between. Germline CDR1 SNHLY, CDR2 FYNNEI. The CDR3 length is 15 residues.

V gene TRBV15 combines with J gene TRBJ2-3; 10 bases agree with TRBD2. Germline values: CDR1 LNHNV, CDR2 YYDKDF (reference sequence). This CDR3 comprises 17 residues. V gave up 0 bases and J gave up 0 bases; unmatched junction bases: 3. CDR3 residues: CATSRDRGLASTDTQYF. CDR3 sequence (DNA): TGTGCCACCAGCAGAGACCGGGGACTAGCGAGCACAGATACGCAGTATTTT. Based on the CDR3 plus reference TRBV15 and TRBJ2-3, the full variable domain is DAMVIQNPRYQVTQFGKPVTLSCSQTLNHNVMYWYQQKSSQAPKLLFHYYDKDFNNEADTPDNFQSRRPNTSFCFLDIRSPGLGDTAMYLCATSRDRGLASTDTQYFGPGTRLTVL.

The CDR3 protein is CASSLQPRLVTHEQYF. DNA for the CDR3: TGCGCCAGCAGCTTGCAGCCCCGACTAGTTACCCACGAGCAGTACTTC. This chain connects TRBV5-1 to TRBJ2-7; D possibly corresponds to TRBD2 (6 bases). CDR3 size: 16 residues. Trimming shortened V by 1 base and J by 5 bases, and 19 bases separated the two germline ends. Per the germline V gene, CDR1 is SGHRS and CDR2 is YFSETQ. Full variable domain (outside the CDR3, taken from reference TRBV5-1 and TRBJ2-7): KAGVTQTPRYLIKTRGQQVTLSCSPISGHRSVSWYQQTPGQGLQFLFEYFSETQRNKGNFPGRFSGRQFSNSRSEMNVSTLELGDSALYLCASSLQPRLVTHEQYFGPGTRLTVT.

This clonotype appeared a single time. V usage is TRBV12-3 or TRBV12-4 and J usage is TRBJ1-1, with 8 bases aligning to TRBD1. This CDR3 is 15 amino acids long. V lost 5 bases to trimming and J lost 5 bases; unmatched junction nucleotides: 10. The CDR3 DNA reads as TGTGCCAGCAGTCAGGGGGCGATAGGATGGACTGAAGCTTTCTTT. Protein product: CASSQGAIGWTEAFF.

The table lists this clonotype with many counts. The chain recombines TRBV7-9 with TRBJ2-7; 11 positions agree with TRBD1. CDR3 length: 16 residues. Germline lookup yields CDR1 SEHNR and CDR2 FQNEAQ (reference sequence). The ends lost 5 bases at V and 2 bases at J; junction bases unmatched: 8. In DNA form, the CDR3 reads TGTGCCAGCAGCCCCGGGACAGGGGGACCCACCTACGAGCAGTACTTC. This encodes CASSPGTGGPTYEQYF.

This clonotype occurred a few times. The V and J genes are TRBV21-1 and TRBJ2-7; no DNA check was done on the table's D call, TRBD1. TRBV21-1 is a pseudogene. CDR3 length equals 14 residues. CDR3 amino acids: CASSSPTGPHEQYF. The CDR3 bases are TGTGCCAGCAGCTCCCCGACAGGCCCCCACGAGCAGTACTTC.